These T cell receptor beta chains were read from a single sample in a study of Ad26.COV2.S vaccination and SARS-CoV-2 variants. Clones were read by immunoSEQ multiplex PCR, and TCRdb kept only the in-frame ones, dropping some. The table records some 520,000 clones, around 88% of them present only once. Specimen: peripheral blood, collected in a trial of Ad26.COV2.S vaccine versus placebo. The receptor set was obtained from a person between 18 and 60 years old who received the Ad26.COV2.S COVID-19 vaccine or a placebo. Both conserved end residues are part of each CDR3. The D gene is left open where the match is weak. A clone size is listed for some rows: how often the clone was seen (once, few, many), or a class if it is expanded.

CDR3aa: CATRQGEVYEQYF; CDR3nt: TGTGCCACACGACAGGGGGAGGTTTACGAGCAGTACTTC; v_gene: TRBV5-4; abundance: -; d_gene: TRBD1; j_gene: TRBJ2-7
CDR3aa: CASSIGGGFQETQYF; CDR3nt: TGTGCCAGTAGTATAGGCGGTGGCTTCCAAGAGACCCAGTACTTC; v_gene: TRBV19; abundance: -; d_gene: -; j_gene: TRBJ2-5
CDR3aa: CASSQESASGGYTF; CDR3nt: TGCGCCAGCAGCCAAGAATCGGCCTCGGGGGGCTACACCTTC; v_gene: TRBV4-3; abundance: -; d_gene: -; j_gene: TRBJ1-2
CDR3aa: CASSVTPPGSSYNEQFF; CDR3nt: TGTGCCAGCAGCGTAACTCCCCCCGGGAGCTCCTACAATGAGCAGTTCTTC; v_gene: TRBV9; abundance: -; d_gene: -; j_gene: TRBJ2-1
CDR3aa: CASSYSPQLLGGYTF; CDR3nt: TGTGCCAGCAGTTACTCGCCCCAGCTTCTAGGGGGCTACACCTTC; v_gene: TRBV6-5; abundance: -; d_gene: -; j_gene: TRBJ1-2
CDR3aa: CASSAGQGGFGYTF; CDR3nt: TGTGCCAGCAGCGCCGGACAGGGAGGTTTTGGCTACACCTTC; v_gene: TRBV7-2; abundance: once; d_gene: TRBD1; j_gene: TRBJ1-2
CDR3aa: CATSDSDLTYEQYF; CDR3nt: TGTGCCACCAGTGATTCGGACTTAACCTACGAGCAGTACTTC; v_gene: TRBV24-1; abundance: once; d_gene: -; j_gene: TRBJ2-7
CDR3aa: CASARLARYEQYF; CDR3nt: TGTGCCAGCGCCAGGCTAGCCCGCTACGAGCAGTACTTC; v_gene: TRBV11-2; abundance: -; d_gene: -; j_gene: TRBJ2-7
CDR3aa: CASSPRGQGHEKLFF; CDR3nt: TGTGCCAGCAGTCCCCGGGGACAGGGACACGAAAAACTGTTTTTT; v_gene: TRBV7-9; abundance: -; d_gene: TRBD1; j_gene: TRBJ1-4
CDR3aa: CATVDPSYEQYF; CDR3nt: TGTGCCACGGTGGACCCCTCCTACGAGCAGTACTTC; v_gene: TRBV19; abundance: -; d_gene: -; j_gene: TRBJ2-7
CDR3aa: CASSKDSFIYTF; CDR3nt: TGTGCCAGCAGTAAGGACAGCTTCATCTACACCTTC; v_gene: TRBV12-3/TRBV12-4; abundance: -; d_gene: -; j_gene: TRBJ1-2
CDR3aa: CSARGRREQFF; CDR3nt: TGCAGTGCTAGAGGTAGGAGGGAGCAGTTCTTC; v_gene: TRBV20-1; abundance: -; d_gene: -; j_gene: TRBJ2-1
CDR3aa: CASRLGGKGYEQYF; CDR3nt: TGTGCCAGCCGTTTAGGGGGGAAAGGCTACGAGCAGTACTTC; v_gene: TRBV6-2/TRBV6-3; abundance: -; d_gene: -; j_gene: TRBJ2-7
CDR3aa: CAARGSGATEAFF; CDR3nt: TGTGCCGCACGCGGGAGCGGGGCCACTGAAGCTTTCTTT; v_gene: TRBV28; abundance: -; d_gene: -; j_gene: TRBJ1-1
CDR3aa: CASSVTSGSPYNEQFF; CDR3nt: TGCGCCAGCAGCGTGACTAGCGGGAGCCCCTACAATGAGCAGTTCTTC; v_gene: TRBV4-3; abundance: -; d_gene: TRBD2; j_gene: TRBJ2-1
CDR3aa: CASSLAGGPYEQYF; CDR3nt: TGCGCCAGCAGCCTAGCGGGAGGGCCATACGAGCAGTACTTC; v_gene: TRBV5-1; abundance: -; d_gene: TRBD2; j_gene: TRBJ2-7
CDR3aa: CASSPDPSGNTIYF; CDR3nt: TGTGCCAGCAGCCCCGACCCCTCTGGAAACACCATATATTTT; v_gene: TRBV7-2; abundance: once; d_gene: -; j_gene: TRBJ1-3
CDR3aa: CASSQEWAGELFF; CDR3nt: TGCGCCAGCAGCCAAGAGTGGGCCGGGGAGCTGTTTTTT; v_gene: TRBV4-3; abundance: -; d_gene: -; j_gene: TRBJ2-2
CDR3aa: CASTKRDRTDTQYF; CDR3nt: TGTGCCAGCACCAAGCGGGACCGCACAGATACGCAGTATTTT; v_gene: TRBV9; abundance: once; d_gene: TRBD2; j_gene: TRBJ2-3
CDR3aa: CASSFGENYGYTF; CDR3nt: TGTGCCAGCTCATTCGGGGAGAACTATGGCTACACCTTC; v_gene: TRBV18; abundance: -; d_gene: -; j_gene: TRBJ1-2
CDR3aa: CASSLREREGLETGELFF; CDR3nt: TGTGCCAGCAGCCTCCGGGAGCGGGAGGGCCTAGAGACCGGGGAGCTGTTTTTT; v_gene: TRBV7-9; abundance: -; d_gene: TRBD2; j_gene: TRBJ2-2
CDR3aa: CASSPRRAEVTQYF; CDR3nt: TGTGCCAGCAGTCCCCGGAGGGCTGAGGTGACCCAGTACTTC; v_gene: TRBV27; abundance: -; d_gene: -; j_gene: TRBJ2-5
CDR3aa: CASSAGRTRSDEQYF; CDR3nt: TGTGCCAGCAGCGCCGGAAGGACCCGCTCGGACGAGCAGTACTTC; v_gene: TRBV7-9; abundance: -; d_gene: -; j_gene: TRBJ2-7
CDR3aa: CASSEVGTTSGGYTF; CDR3nt: TGTGCCAGCAGTGAAGTGGGCACAACCTCGGGGGGCTACACCTTC; v_gene: TRBV6-1; abundance: once; d_gene: -; j_gene: TRBJ1-2
CDR3aa: CASSQAPDRASGNTIYF; CDR3nt: TGCGCCAGCAGCCAAGCCCCCGACAGAGCCTCTGGAAACACCATATATTTT; v_gene: TRBV4-1; abundance: -; d_gene: -; j_gene: TRBJ1-3
CDR3aa: CASSLLGEYNEQFF; CDR3nt: TGTGCCAGCAGTTTACTCGGGGAGTACAATGAGCAGTTCTTC; v_gene: TRBV28; abundance: -; d_gene: -; j_gene: TRBJ2-1
CDR3aa: CASSAGRGYSDGSTF; CDR3nt: TGTGCCAGCAGCGCCGGGCGGGGGTATTCCGACGGGAGCACCTTC; v_gene: TRBV9; abundance: -; d_gene: -; j_gene: TRBJ1-2
CDR3aa: CASSPASGRGEQYF; CDR3nt: TGTGCCAGCTCACCGGCTAGCGGGAGAGGCGAGCAGTACTTC; v_gene: TRBV18; abundance: few; d_gene: TRBD2; j_gene: TRBJ2-7
CDR3aa: CASSLALSGTGNSPLHF; CDR3nt: TGTGCCAGCAGCTTAGCGCTATCGGGGACGGGCAATTCACCCCTCCACTTT; v_gene: TRBV7-8; abundance: -; d_gene: -; j_gene: TRBJ1-6
CDR3aa: CSVVGGAKVYEQYF; CDR3nt: TGCAGCGTTGTTGGGGGGGCAAAAGTCTACGAGCAGTACTTC; v_gene: TRBV29-1; abundance: -; d_gene: -; j_gene: TRBJ2-7
CDR3aa: CASSIKGLAGGVTGELFF; CDR3nt: TGTGCCAGTAGTATAAAAGGTTTAGCGGGAGGGGTCACCGGGGAGCTGTTTTTT; v_gene: TRBV19; abundance: -; d_gene: TRBD2; j_gene: TRBJ2-2
CDR3aa: CASRIRGETEAFF; CDR3nt: TGTGCCAGCAGAATCCGGGGTGAGACTGAAGCTTTCTTT; v_gene: TRBV3-1/TRBV3-2; abundance: -; d_gene: -; j_gene: TRBJ1-1
CDR3aa: CASSQLGRSGELFF; CDR3nt: TGTGCCAGTAGCCAGCTAGGGCGGTCCGGGGAGCTGTTTTTT; v_gene: TRBV19; abundance: -; d_gene: -; j_gene: TRBJ2-2
CDR3aa: CASILRIIDSSYNEQFF; CDR3nt: TGTGCCAGCATTCTGCGGATCATCGACAGCTCCTACAATGAGCAGTTCTTC; v_gene: TRBV28; abundance: -; d_gene: -; j_gene: TRBJ2-1
CDR3aa: CASSLGGASGANVLTF; CDR3nt: TGTGCCAGCAGCCTAGGGGGAGCATCTGGGGCCAACGTCCTGACTTTC; v_gene: TRBV7-9; abundance: few; d_gene: -; j_gene: TRBJ2-6
CDR3aa: CASSLVGGNTEAFF; CDR3nt: TGTGCCAGCAGCTTAGTGGGGGGGAACACTGAAGCTTTCTTT; v_gene: TRBV7-2; abundance: few; d_gene: -; j_gene: TRBJ1-1
CDR3aa: CASSPRLAGATDTQYF; CDR3nt: TGTGCCAGCAGCCCTAGACTAGCGGGAGCGACAGATACGCAGTATTTT; v_gene: TRBV5-4; abundance: -; d_gene: TRBD2; j_gene: TRBJ2-3
CDR3aa: CASLKDSTSNQPQHF; CDR3nt: TGTGCCAGTTTAAAGGACAGTACTAGCAATCAGCCCCAGCATTTT; v_gene: TRBV6-1; abundance: few; d_gene: -; j_gene: TRBJ1-5
CDR3aa: CASSLASATGQSNQPQHF; CDR3nt: TGTGCTAGCAGCTTAGCGAGCGCCACTGGACAGAGCAATCAGCCCCAGCATTTT; v_gene: TRBV7-7; abundance: -; d_gene: -; j_gene: TRBJ1-5
CDR3aa: CASTTDLSRNTIYF; CDR3nt: TGTGCCAGCACCACGGACCTAAGCCGGAACACCATATATTTT; v_gene: TRBV28; abundance: -; d_gene: -; j_gene: TRBJ1-3
CDR3aa: CASSISYAGTDLAKNIQYF; CDR3nt: TGTGCCAGTAGTATATCCTATGCCGGGACTGATCTAGCCAAAAACATTCAGTACTTC; v_gene: TRBV19; abundance: -; d_gene: -; j_gene: TRBJ2-4
CDR3aa: CASSLPAGQLNTEAFF; CDR3nt: TGCGCCAGCAGCTTACCCGCTGGACAGTTGAACACTGAAGCTTTCTTT; v_gene: TRBV5-1; abundance: -; d_gene: -; j_gene: TRBJ1-1
CDR3aa: CASSLYSTGELFF; CDR3nt: TGTGCCAGCAGTTTATATAGCACCGGGGAGCTGTTTTTT; v_gene: TRBV27; abundance: -; d_gene: -; j_gene: TRBJ2-2
CDR3aa: CASSNPGEGVGKLFF; CDR3nt: TGTGCCAGCAGCAACCCCGGGGAGGGGGTAGGAAAACTGTTTTTT; v_gene: TRBV14; abundance: -; d_gene: -; j_gene: TRBJ1-4
CDR3aa: CASTRAGEGYYGYTF; CDR3nt: TGTGCCAGCACCCGAGCGGGCGAAGGCTACTATGGCTACACCTTC; v_gene: TRBV3-1/TRBV3-2; abundance: -; d_gene: -; j_gene: TRBJ1-2
CDR3aa: CASSSGQGGVMNTEAFF; CDR3nt: TGTGCCAGCAGCTCAGGACAGGGAGGTGTCATGAACACTGAAGCTTTCTTT; v_gene: TRBV7-9; abundance: -; d_gene: TRBD1; j_gene: TRBJ1-1
CDR3aa: CAISEAGRGAHGYTF; CDR3nt: TGTGCCATCAGTGAAGCCGGGCGAGGGGCTCATGGCTACACCTTC; v_gene: TRBV10-3; abundance: -; d_gene: -; j_gene: TRBJ1-2
CDR3aa: CASSGGLGGTDTQYF; CDR3nt: TGTGCCAGCAGCGGCGGACTAGGGGGCACAGATACGCAGTATTTT; v_gene: TRBV7-2; abundance: -; d_gene: TRBD2; j_gene: TRBJ2-3
CDR3aa: CASSLDLTYEQYF; CDR3nt: TGTGCCAGCAGCCTGGACCTGACTTACGAGCAGTACTTC; v_gene: TRBV6-6; abundance: -; d_gene: -; j_gene: TRBJ2-7
CDR3aa: CATSLLDRGLGETQYF; CDR3nt: TGTGCCACCTCACTGTTAGACAGGGGTTTGGGAGAGACCCAGTACTTC; v_gene: TRBV7-9; abundance: -; d_gene: TRBD1; j_gene: TRBJ2-5
CDR3aa: CASADRGSYEQYF; CDR3nt: TGTGCCAGCGCTGACAGGGGATCCTACGAGCAGTACTTC; v_gene: TRBV28; abundance: -; d_gene: TRBD1; j_gene: TRBJ2-7
CDR3aa: CASSVSSQLNSPLHF; CDR3nt: TGTGCCAGCAGCGTATCTAGTCAGCTTAATTCACCCCTCCACTTT; v_gene: TRBV9; abundance: -; d_gene: -; j_gene: TRBJ1-6
CDR3aa: CASARDSQETQYF; CDR3nt: TGTGCCAGCGCCCGGGACTCTCAAGAGACCCAGTACTTC; v_gene: TRBV5-4; abundance: -; d_gene: -; j_gene: TRBJ2-5
CDR3aa: CASSRDWNNEQFF; CDR3nt: TGTGCCAGCAGCCGAGACTGGAACAATGAGCAGTTCTTC; v_gene: TRBV9; abundance: -; d_gene: -; j_gene: TRBJ2-1
CDR3aa: CASIATSPFYNEQFF; CDR3nt: TGCGCCAGCATTGCAACTAGCCCCTTCTACAATGAGCAGTTCTTC; v_gene: TRBV10-1; abundance: -; d_gene: -; j_gene: TRBJ2-1
CDR3aa: CASSQTDTQYF; CDR3nt: TGTGCCAGCAGTCAGACAGATACGCAGTATTTT; v_gene: TRBV6-2/TRBV6-3; abundance: -; d_gene: -; j_gene: TRBJ2-3
CDR3aa: CASSRVVRVDGNQPQHF; CDR3nt: TGTGCCAGTAGTCGGGTAGTGCGGGTGGACGGAAATCAGCCCCAGCATTTT; v_gene: TRBV19; abundance: -; d_gene: -; j_gene: TRBJ1-5
CDR3aa: CASSPRGGEQYF; CDR3nt: TGTGCCAGCAGCCCCCGGGGGGGGGAGCAGTACTTC; v_gene: TRBV7-6; abundance: -; d_gene: TRBD2; j_gene: TRBJ2-7